This TCR beta chain appears in the sequencing data of a study of blood T cell repertoires in COVID-19. Looking at the study overall: Sites across the United States, Italy and Spain contributed samples from acute and convalescent COVID-19. The analysed material was cDNA or gDNA that came from T cells, B-cell-depleted T cells, or PBMCs.

Patients from Seattle were sampled longitudinally, starting during active infection. This CDR3 contains 16 residues. CDR1 SGHTA and CDR2 FQGNSA come from the germline V gene. Trimming cost V 5 bases and J 6 bases; bases outside gene matches: 7. Per the original data handling: How many nucleated cells were present was estimated from reference gene primer amplification. Produced via immunoSEQ multiplex PCR; TCRdb's table is partial and in-frame only. V and J calls and clone size are those listed in that table; D and trimming were worked out from the DNA. The table records around 150,000 clones, approximately 80% of them present only once.

This TCR derives from a woman in her forties with COVID-19, enrolled during active disease. The sequencing sample was made of peripheral blood. V is TRBV7-2 and J is TRBJ2-3; 14 bases match TRBD2. The CDR3 nucleotides read TGTGCCAGCAGCGCGACTAGCGGGAGGGCCTTGGATACGCAGTATTTT. Amino acid sequence: CASSATSGRALDTQYF.